This T cell receptor beta chain stems from a study of blood T cells in healthy people across ages. Study-wide points: A strong correlation was seen between TCR beta diversity and naive T cell percentage.

A second about 7 to 12 cycle PCR used barcoded and J-beta primers. One entry per CDR3 protein results from TCRdb running MiXCR on the 5' RACE reads. The table includes 800,000 to 900,000 distinct CDR3 sequences, 55% to 65% detected once. This clonotype was observed at least ten times. Its antigen is not known. Germline trimming cut 5 bases from V and 2 bases from J; bases unmatched to any gene: 9. This CDR3 region has 15 residues. Germline loops: CDR1 MNHNS, CDR2 SASEGT. Sequencing was done on a sample of blood. The source of this sequence is a man aged 25 to 45 in good health. The V and J genes are TRBV6-1 and TRBJ2-7; 7 nucleotides align to TRBD2. The CDR3 bases are TGTGCCAGCAGTACCGGGACTACTATCACCTACGAGCAGTACTTC. Translated: CASSTGTTITYEQYF.